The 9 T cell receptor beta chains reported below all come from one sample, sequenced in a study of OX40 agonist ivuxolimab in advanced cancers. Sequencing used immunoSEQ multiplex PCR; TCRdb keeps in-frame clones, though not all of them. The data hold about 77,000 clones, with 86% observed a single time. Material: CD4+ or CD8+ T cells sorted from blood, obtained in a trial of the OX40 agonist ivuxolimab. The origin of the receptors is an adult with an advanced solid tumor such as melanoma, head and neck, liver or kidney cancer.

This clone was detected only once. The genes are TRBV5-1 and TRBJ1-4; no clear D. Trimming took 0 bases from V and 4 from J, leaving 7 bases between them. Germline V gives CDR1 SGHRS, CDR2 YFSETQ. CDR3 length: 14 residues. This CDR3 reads CASSLAQSNEKLFF. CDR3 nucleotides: TGCGCCAGCAGCTTGGCACAGAGTAATGAAAAACTGTTTTTT.

This CDR3 reads CASRFRDRPYEQYF. CDR3 DNA sequence: TGTGCCAGCAGATTCCGGGACAGGCCCTACGAGCAGTACTTC. This chain joins TRBV6-5 and TRBJ2-7; 8 nucleotides agree with TRBD1. Germline V CDR1 and CDR2: MNHEY, SVGAGI. With 6 bases clipped from V and 2 bases from J, the junction kept 6 bases outside the gene matches. The length of the CDR3 is 14 residues.

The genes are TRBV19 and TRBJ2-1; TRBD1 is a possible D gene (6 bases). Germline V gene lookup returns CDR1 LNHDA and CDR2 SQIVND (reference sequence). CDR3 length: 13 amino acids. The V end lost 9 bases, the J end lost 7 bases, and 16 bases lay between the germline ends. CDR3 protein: CASKNTRGNEQFF. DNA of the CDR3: TGTGCCAGCAAGAATACCAGGGGTAATGAGCAGTTCTTC.

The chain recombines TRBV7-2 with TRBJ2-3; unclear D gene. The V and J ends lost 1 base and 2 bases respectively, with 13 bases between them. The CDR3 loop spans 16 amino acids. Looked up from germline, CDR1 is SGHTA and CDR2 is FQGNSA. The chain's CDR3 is CASSLERWADTDTQYF. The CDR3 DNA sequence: TGTGCCAGCAGCTTAGAACGGTGGGCTGACACAGATACGCAGTATTTT.

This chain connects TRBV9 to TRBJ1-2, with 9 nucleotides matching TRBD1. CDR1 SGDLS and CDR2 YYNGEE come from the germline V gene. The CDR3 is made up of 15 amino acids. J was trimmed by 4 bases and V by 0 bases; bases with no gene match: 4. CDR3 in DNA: TGTGCCAGCAGCGTAGACACAGGGGGCGCCTATGGCTACACCTTC. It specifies CASSVDTGGAYGYTF.

In nucleotides, the CDR3 is TGTGCCAGCAGGCGATACTCAGGGACAGGAAGTAGAAATGGTGAAGCTTTCTTT. Translated: CASRRYSGTGSRNGEAFF. The chain joins TRBV7-8 to TRBJ1-1, with TRBD1 identical over 8 bases. Per germline, CDR1 SGHVS and CDR2 FQNEAQ. V lost 6 bases to trimming and J lost 7 bases; unmatched junction nucleotides: 22. CDR3 length: 18 residues.

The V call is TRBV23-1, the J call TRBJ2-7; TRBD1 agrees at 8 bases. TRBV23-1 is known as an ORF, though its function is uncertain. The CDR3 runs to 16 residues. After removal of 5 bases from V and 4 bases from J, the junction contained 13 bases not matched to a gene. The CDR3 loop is CASSKRTGPTSYEQYF. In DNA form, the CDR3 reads TGCGCCAGCAGTAAAAGGACAGGGCCCACCTCATACGAGCAGTACTTC.

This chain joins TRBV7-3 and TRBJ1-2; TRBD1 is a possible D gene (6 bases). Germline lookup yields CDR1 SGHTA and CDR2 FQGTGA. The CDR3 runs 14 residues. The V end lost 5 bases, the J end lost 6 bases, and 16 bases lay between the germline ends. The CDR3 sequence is CASSPSRTAHGYTF. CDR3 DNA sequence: TGTGCCAGCAGCCCGAGCCGGACAGCACATGGCTACACCTTC.

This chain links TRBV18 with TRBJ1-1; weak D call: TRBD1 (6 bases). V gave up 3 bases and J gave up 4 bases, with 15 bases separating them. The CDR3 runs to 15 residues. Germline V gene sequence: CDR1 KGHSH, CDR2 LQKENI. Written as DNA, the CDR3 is TGTGCCAGCTCACCGGCATGGACAGTCGGCACTGAAGCTTTCTTT. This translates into CASSPAWTVGTEAFF.